This is a list of T cell receptor beta chains from one sample in a study of blood T cells in healthy people across ages. One entry per CDR3 protein results from TCRdb running MiXCR on the 5' RACE reads. The table records about 2 million distinct CDR3 sequences, roughly 50% of them present only once. The sample was blood. The receptor set was obtained from a middle-aged woman in good health. The CDR3 runs from the conserved cysteine through the conserved F or W. A D gene is named only where the DNA matches it firmly. Size is omitted from some rows. Given values are once, few, many or a class for expanded clones.

J gene,D gene,clone size,V gene,CDR3 protein,CDR3 DNA
TRBJ2-5,TRBD2,few,TRBV9,CASSLKWGLAPGETQYF,TGTGCCAGCAGCCTTAAATGGGGACTAGCCCCCGGGGAGACCCAGTACTTC
TRBJ1-2,-,once,TRBV7-9,CASSLLVGAGGYTF,TGTGCCAGCAGCTTATTAGTGGGAGCGGGTGGCTACACCTTC
TRBJ1-1,-,-,TRBV6-5,CASNDRTNTEAFF,TGTGCCAGCAACGACAGGACGAACACTGAAGCTTTCTTT
TRBJ2-1,-,once,TRBV6-2/TRBV6-3,CASSYLGHSDNEQFF,TGTGCCAGCAGTTACTTGGGACACTCCGACAATGAGCAGTTCTTC
TRBJ2-1,-,-,TRBV13,CASIIATSYNEQFF,TGTGCCAGCATCATCGCAACCTCCTACAATGAGCAGTTCTTC
TRBJ2-1,TRBD2,few,TRBV4-2,CASSYERGGTHNEQFF,TGTGCCAGCAGCTACGAGCGGGGGGGTACCCACAATGAGCAGTTCTTC
TRBJ2-1,TRBD2,-,TRBV7-9,CASSSPGLADRNEQFF,TGTGCCAGCAGTTCTCCGGGACTAGCGGACCGCAATGAGCAGTTCTTC
TRBJ2-7,TRBD2,-,TRBV7-2,CASSLASSGGPYF,TGTGCCAGCAGCTTAGCATCGAGCGGGGGGCCGTACTTC
TRBJ1-2,-,-,TRBV6-1,CASSDSRGRGGYGYTF,TGTGCCAGCAGTGACAGCCGAGGCAGGGGCGGCTATGGCTACACCTTC
TRBJ2-3,TRBD2,-,TRBV4-3,CASSPPGLDPTTDTQYF,TGCGCCAGCAGCCCTCCTGGACTAGACCCTACCACAGATACGCAGTATTTT
TRBJ2-1,-,-,TRBV15,CATSRDFWELYNEQFF,TGTGCCACCAGCAGAGATTTCTGGGAACTCTACAATGAGCAGTTCTTC
TRBJ2-3,TRBD2,-,TRBV15,CATSNDRLAENTDTQYF,TGTGCCACCAGCAACGACAGACTAGCGGAGAACACAGATACGCAGTATTTT
TRBJ2-7,-,few,TRBV20-1,CSASPRPPYEQYF,TGCAGTGCTAGCCCTCGGCCACCCTACGAGCAGTACTTC
TRBJ2-5,TRBD2,few,TRBV12-3/TRBV12-4,CASSLSGGGAETQYF,TGTGCCAGCAGTTTATCCGGCGGGGGGGCGGAGACCCAGTACTTC
TRBJ2-5,TRBD1,-,TRBV11-2,CASSLGGQGAWETQYF,TGTGCCAGCAGCTTAGGCGGACAGGGGGCGTGGGAGACCCAGTACTTC
TRBJ2-7,-,-,TRBV10-3,CAITRTGVSEQYF,TGTGCCATCACCCGAACCGGGGTTAGCGAGCAGTACTTC
TRBJ2-1,TRBD2,-,TRBV12-3/TRBV12-4,CASRHRTSGVNEQFF,TGTGCCAGCAGACATAGGACTAGCGGGGTTAATGAGCAGTTCTTC
TRBJ1-6,-,-,TRBV11-2,CASSLLSYNSPLHF,TGTGCCAGCAGCTTATTGTCCTATAATTCACCCCTCCACTTT
TRBJ2-4,-,-,TRBV9,CASGRGDVGNIQYF,TGTGCCAGCGGGCGGGGTGATGTTGGAAACATTCAGTACTTC
TRBJ1-5,-,-,TRBV6-5,CASSPGSANQPQHF,TGTGCCAGCAGTCCGGGCAGCGCCAATCAGCCCCAGCATTTT
TRBJ2-5,-,-,TRBV5-1,CASSLSTGSQETQYF,TGCGCCAGCAGCTTGTCCACAGGGTCCCAAGAGACCCAGTACTTC
TRBJ2-1,-,once,TRBV2,CASRGVTSPNSYNEQFF,TGTGCCAGCAGGGGAGTGACCAGCCCCAACTCCTACAATGAGCAGTTCTTC
TRBJ2-5,TRBD2,few,TRBV28,CASSLSGGWETQYF,TGTGCCAGCAGTCTCAGCGGGGGGTGGGAGACCCAGTACTTC
TRBJ2-1,TRBD1,-,TRBV6-5,CASSYGPGGAGDEQFF,TGTGCCAGCAGTTACGGTCCAGGGGGCGCTGGGGATGAGCAGTTCTTC
TRBJ2-5,TRBD2,-,TRBV4-1,CASSLTLAGQETQYF,TGCGCCAGCAGCCTTACCTTAGCGGGACAAGAGACCCAGTACTTC
TRBJ1-4,TRBD1,-,TRBV20-1,CSAREPTGGKEKLFF,TGCAGTGCTAGAGAACCGACAGGGGGCAAAGAAAAACTGTTTTTT
TRBJ2-1,TRBD2,-,TRBV20-1,CSASLLAGGNNEQFF,TGCAGTGCCTCCCTGCTAGCGGGGGGGAACAATGAGCAGTTCTTC
TRBJ2-2,-,few,TRBV6-5,CASSYSTHGELFF,TGTGCCAGCAGTTACTCGACCCACGGGGAGCTGTTTTTT
TRBJ2-4,-,few,TRBV7-2,CASSSRDGQAKNIQYF,TGTGCCAGCAGCTCCCGGGACGGCCAAGCCAAAAACATTCAGTACTTC
TRBJ2-5,-,few,TRBV20-1,CSARERRLGPARETQYF,TGCAGTGCTAGAGAACGTAGATTGGGCCCCGCTCGGGAGACCCAGTACTTC
TRBJ2-7,-,-,TRBV27,CASSLFGGPLGGQYF,TGTGCCAGCAGTTTATTCGGTGGGCCCCTCGGCGGGCAGTACTTC
TRBJ1-2,-,once,TRBV12-3/TRBV12-4,CASNGGPVIHNYGYTF,TGTGCCAGCAACGGGGGACCTGTGATACATAACTATGGCTACACCTTC
TRBJ2-1,-,-,TRBV29-1,CSGIYSHNEQFF,TGCAGCGGAATTTACAGCCACAATGAGCAGTTCTTC
TRBJ2-3,-,-,TRBV11-2,CASSLEFAGRTDTQYF,TGTGCCAGCAGCTTAGAGTTCGCGGGGCGCACAGATACGCAGTATTTT
TRBJ2-7,-,-,TRBV6-1,CASSTGLDSTYEQYF,TGTGCCAGCAGTACCGGACTGGACAGTACCTACGAGCAGTACTTC
TRBJ2-3,TRBD1,-,TRBV9,CASSVEGASTDTQYF,TGTGCCAGCAGCGTAGAGGGGGCTTCCACAGATACGCAGTATTTT
TRBJ2-1,-,-,TRBV4-2,CASSQTGTGNEQFF,TGTGCCAGCAGCCAAACCGGGACGGGGAATGAGCAGTTCTTC
TRBJ1-2,-,-,TRBV10-3,CAISDMRRGYTF,TGTGCCATCAGTGATATGAGGAGGGGCTACACCTTC
TRBJ2-1,-,-,TRBV3-1,CASTHRDRQVNERFF,TGTGCCAGCACCCACAGGGATCGGCAAGTGAATGAGCGGTTCTTC
TRBJ1-2,-,-,TRBV7-9,CASSLRREYGYTF,TGTGCCAGCAGCTTACGCCGGGAGTATGGCTACACCTTC
TRBJ1-4,-,-,TRBV7-9,CASSTHKGMTNEKLFF,TGTGCCAGCAGCACCCATAAAGGGATGACTAATGAAAAACTGTTTTTT
TRBJ1-6,TRBD1,-,TRBV5-1,CASSNGQGGNSPLHF,TGCGCCAGCAGCAACGGACAGGGGGGGAATTCACCCCTCCACTTT